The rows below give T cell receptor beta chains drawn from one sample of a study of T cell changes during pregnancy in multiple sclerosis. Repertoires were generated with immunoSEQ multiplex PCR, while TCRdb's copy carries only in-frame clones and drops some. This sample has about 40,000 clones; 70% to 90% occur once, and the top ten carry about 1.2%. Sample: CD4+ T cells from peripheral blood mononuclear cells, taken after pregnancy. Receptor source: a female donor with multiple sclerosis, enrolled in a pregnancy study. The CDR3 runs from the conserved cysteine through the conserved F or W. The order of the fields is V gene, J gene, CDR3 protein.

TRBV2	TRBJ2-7	CASSERREGNEQYF
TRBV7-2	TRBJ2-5	CASSRPTSGGGRETQYF
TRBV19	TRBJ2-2	CASSPTTGGNTGELFF
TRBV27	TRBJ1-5	CASSPRDTGQPQHF
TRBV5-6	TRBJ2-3	CASSLSGRGSTQYF
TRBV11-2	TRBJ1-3	CASSLDDVQGRNTIYF
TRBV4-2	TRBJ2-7	CASSQDQLAGDRPYEQYF
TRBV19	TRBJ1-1	CATVLERGTEAFF
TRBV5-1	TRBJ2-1	CASSLGGGSLLHNEQFF
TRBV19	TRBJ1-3	CASRGQGNTIYF
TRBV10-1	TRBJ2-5	CASSEFTSGQETQYF
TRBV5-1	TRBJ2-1	CASSLARLAGGGEQFF
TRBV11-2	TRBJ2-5	CASSLSGTLGQETQYF
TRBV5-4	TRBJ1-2	CASSSAGVSYGYTF
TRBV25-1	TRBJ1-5	CASSSSTGLYQPQHF
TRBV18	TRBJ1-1	CASSPGQNTEAFF
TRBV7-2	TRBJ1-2	CASRDRGATYGYTF
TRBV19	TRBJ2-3	CASSNRGNTDTQYF